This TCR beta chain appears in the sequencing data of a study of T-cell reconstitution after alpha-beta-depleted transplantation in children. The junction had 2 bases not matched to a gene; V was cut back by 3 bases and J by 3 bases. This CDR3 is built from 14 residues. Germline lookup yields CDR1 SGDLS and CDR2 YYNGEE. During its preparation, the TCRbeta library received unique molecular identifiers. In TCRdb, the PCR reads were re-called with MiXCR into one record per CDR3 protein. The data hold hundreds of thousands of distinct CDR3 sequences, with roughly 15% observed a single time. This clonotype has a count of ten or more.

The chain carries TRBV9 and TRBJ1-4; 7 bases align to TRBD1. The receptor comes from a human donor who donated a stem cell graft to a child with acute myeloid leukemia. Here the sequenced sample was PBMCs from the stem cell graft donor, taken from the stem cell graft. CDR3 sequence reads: CASSEGQPNEKLFF. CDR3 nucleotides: TGTGCCAGCAGCGAGGGACAGCCTAATGAAAAACTGTTTTTT.